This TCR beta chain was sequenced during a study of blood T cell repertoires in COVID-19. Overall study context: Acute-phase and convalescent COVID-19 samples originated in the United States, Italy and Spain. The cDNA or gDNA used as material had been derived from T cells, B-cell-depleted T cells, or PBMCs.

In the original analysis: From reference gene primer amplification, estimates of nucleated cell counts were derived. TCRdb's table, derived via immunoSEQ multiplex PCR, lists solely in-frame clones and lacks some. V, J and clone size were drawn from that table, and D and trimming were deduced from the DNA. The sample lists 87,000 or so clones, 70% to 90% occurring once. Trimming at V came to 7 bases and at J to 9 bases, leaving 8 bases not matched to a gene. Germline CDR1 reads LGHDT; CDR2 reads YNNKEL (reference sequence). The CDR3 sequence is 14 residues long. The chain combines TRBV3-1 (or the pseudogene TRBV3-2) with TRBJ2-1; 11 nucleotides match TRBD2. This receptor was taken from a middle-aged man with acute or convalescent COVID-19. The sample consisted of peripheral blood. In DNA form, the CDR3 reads TGTGCCAGCACCTATAGCGGGAGGGCCGTTGAGCAGTTCTTC. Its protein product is CASTYSGRAVEQFF.